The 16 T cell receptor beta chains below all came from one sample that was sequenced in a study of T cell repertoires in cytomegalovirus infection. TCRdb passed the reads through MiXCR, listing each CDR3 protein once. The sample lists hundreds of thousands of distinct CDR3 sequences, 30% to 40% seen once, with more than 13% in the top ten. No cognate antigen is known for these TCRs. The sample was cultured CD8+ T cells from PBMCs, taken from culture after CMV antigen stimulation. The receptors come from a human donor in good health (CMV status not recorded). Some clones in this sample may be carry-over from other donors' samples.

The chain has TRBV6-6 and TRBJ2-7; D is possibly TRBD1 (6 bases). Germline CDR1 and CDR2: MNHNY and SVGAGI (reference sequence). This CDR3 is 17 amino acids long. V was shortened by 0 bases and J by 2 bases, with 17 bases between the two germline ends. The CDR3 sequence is CASSYSVTGPRAYEQYF. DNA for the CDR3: TGTGCCAGCAGTTACTCGGTTACAGGGCCCAGGGCCTACGAGCAGTACTTC.

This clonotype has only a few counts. The CDR3 loop is CSAPGVIGGNTIYF. DNA for the CDR3: TGCAGTGCCCCCGGGGTAATTGGTGGAAACACCATATATTTT. The V call is TRBV20-1, the J call TRBJ1-3, with unresolved D. This CDR3 region has 14 residues. CDR1 DFQATT and CDR2 SNEGSKA come from the germline V gene (reference sequence). V shed 6 bases and J shed 3 bases, with 15 bases lying between them.

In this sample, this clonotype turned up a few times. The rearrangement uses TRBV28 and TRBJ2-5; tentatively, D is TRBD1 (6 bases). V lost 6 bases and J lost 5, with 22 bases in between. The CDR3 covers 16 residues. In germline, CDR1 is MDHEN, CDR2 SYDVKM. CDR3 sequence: CASSLGHEAGEETQYF. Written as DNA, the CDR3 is TGTGCCAGCAGCCTGGGACATGAGGCAGGGGAGGAGACCCAGTACTTC.

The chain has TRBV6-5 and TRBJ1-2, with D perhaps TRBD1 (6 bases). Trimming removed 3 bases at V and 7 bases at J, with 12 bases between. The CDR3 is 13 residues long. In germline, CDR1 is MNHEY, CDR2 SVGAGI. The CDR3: CASSYPGDRGYTF. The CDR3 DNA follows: TGTGCCAGCAGTTATCCAGGGGATCGTGGCTACACCTTC.

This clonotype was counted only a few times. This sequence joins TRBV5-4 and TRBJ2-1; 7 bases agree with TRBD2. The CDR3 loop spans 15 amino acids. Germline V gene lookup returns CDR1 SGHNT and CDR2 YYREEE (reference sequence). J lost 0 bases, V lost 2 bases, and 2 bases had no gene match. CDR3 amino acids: CASSFWGGSYNEQFF. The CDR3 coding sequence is TGTGCCAGCAGCTTTTGGGGGGGCTCCTACAATGAGCAGTTCTTC.

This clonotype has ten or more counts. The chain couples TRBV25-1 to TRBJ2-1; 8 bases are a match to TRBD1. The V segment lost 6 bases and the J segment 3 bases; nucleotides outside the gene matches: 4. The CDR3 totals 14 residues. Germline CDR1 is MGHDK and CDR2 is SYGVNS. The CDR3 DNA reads TGTGCCAGCAGCCCAGGGGGCTTCTACAATGAGCAGTTCTTC. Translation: CASSPGGFYNEQFF.

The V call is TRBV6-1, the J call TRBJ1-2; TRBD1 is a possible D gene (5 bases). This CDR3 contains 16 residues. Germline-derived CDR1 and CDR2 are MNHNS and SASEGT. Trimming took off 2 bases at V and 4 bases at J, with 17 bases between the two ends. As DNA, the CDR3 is TGTGCCAGCAGTGAAATGACAGTGCAGAATTTCTATGGCTACACCTTC. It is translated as CASSEMTVQNFYGYTF.

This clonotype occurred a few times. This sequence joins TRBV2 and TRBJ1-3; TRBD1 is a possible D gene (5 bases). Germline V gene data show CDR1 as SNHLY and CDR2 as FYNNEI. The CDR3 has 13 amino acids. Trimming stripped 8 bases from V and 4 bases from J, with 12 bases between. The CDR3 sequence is CASDPRDGNTIYF. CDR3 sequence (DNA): TGTGCCAGCGATCCCAGGGACGGAAACACCATATATTTT.

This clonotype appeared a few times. The CDR3: CSARDREGDPYGYTF. The DNA for the CDR3 is TGCAGTGCTAGAGATCGGGAGGGGGATCCCTATGGCTACACCTTC. The chain employs TRBV20-1 and TRBJ1-2, with D maybe TRBD1 (6 bases). The germline V and J ends were trimmed by 0 bases and 4 bases, with 15 bases remaining between them. Germline V gives CDR1 DFQATT, CDR2 SNEGSKA (reference sequence). The CDR3 sequence is 15 residues long.

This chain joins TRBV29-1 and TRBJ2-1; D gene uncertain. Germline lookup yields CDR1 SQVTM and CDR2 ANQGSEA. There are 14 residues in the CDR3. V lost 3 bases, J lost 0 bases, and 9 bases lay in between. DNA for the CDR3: TGCAGCGTTGATAATGTCTACTCCTACAATGAGCAGTTCTTC. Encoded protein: CSVDNVYSYNEQFF.

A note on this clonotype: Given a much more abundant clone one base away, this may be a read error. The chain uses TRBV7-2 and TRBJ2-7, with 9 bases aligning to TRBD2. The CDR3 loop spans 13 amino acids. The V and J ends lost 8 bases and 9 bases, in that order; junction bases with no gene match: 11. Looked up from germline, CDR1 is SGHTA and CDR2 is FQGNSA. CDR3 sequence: CASGGTSLLGQYF. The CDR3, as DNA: TGTGCCAGCGGCGGGACTAGCCTATTAGGGCAGTACTTC.

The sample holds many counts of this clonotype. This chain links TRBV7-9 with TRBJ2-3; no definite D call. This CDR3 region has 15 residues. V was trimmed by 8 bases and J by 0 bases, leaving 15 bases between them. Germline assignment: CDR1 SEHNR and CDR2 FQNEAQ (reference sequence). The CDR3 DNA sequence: TGTGCCAGCGAAGAAGAGGCGACTAGCACAGATACGCAGTATTTT. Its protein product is CASEEEATSTDTQYF. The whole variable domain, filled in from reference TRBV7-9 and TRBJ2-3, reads DTGVSQNPRHKITKRGQNVTFRCDPISEHNRLYWYRQTLGQGPEFLTYFQNEAQLEKSRLLSDRFSAERPKGSFSTLEIQRTEQGDSAMYLCASEEEATSTDTQYFGPGTRLTVL.

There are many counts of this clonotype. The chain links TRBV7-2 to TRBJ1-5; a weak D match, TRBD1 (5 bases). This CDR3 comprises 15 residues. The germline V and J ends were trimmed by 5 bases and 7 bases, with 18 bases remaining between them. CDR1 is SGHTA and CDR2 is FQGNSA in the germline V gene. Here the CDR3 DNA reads TGTGCCAGCAGCGGGCAGGCAGGGTTAGAGCAGCCCCAGCATTTT. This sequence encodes CASSGQAGLEQPQHF.

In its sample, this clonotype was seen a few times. CDR3 in amino acids: CASSPGLAVYTGELFF. The CDR3 region has the DNA TGTGCCAGCAGCCCCGGCCTAGCGGTGTACACCGGGGAGCTGTTTTTT. The chain joins TRBV13 to TRBJ2-2; 7 bases agree with TRBD2. CDR1 is PRHDT and CDR2 is FYEKMQ in the germline V gene (reference sequence). This CDR3 is 16 amino acids long. V lost 5 bases and J lost 3; bases outside the gene matches: 9.

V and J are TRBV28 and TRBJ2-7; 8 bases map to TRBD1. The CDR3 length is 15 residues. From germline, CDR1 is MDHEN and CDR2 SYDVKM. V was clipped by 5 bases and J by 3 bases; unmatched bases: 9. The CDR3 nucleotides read TGTGCCAGCAGTCGAACGACAGGGGTTCGCTACGAGCAGTACTTC. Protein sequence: CASSRTTGVRYEQYF.

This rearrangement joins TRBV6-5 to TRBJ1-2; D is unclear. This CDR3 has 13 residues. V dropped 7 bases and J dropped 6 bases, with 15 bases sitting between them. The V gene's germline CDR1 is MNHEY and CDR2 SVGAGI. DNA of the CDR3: TGTGCCAGCACCCCTCAGTTAGGGAATGGCTACACCTTC. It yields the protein CASTPQLGNGYTF.